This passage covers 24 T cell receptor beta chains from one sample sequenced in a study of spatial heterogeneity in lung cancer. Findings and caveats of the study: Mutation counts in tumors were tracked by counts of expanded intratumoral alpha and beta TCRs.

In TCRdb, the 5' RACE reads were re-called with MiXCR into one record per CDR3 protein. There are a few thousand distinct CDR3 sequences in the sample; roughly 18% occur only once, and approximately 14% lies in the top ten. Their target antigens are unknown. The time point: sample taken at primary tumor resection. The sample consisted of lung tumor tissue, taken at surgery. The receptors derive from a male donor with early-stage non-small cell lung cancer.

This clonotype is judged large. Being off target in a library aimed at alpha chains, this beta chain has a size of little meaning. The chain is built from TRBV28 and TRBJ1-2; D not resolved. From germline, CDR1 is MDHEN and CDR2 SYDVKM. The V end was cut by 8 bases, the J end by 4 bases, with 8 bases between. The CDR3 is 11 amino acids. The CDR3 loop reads CASSEVYGYTF. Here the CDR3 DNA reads TGTGCCAGCTCTGAAGTCTATGGCTACACCTTC.

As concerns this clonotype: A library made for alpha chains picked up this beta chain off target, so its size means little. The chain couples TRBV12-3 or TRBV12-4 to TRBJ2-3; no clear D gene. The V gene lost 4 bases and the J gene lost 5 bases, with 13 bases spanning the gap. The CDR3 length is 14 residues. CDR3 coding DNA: TGTGCCAGCAGTTCTTCTAGATTGGGAGATACGCAGTATTTT. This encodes CASSSSRLGDTQYF.

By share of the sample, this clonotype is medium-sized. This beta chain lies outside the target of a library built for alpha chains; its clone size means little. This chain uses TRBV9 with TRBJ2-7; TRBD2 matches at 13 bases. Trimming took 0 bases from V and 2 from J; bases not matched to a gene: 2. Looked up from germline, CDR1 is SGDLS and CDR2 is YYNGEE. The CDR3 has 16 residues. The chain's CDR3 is CASSVGTSGSTYEQYF. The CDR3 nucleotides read TGTGCCAGCAGCGTAGGGACTAGCGGGAGTACCTACGAGCAGTACTTC. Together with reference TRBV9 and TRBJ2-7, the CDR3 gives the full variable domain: DSGVTQTPKHLITATGQRVTLRCSPRSGDLSVYWYQQSLDQGLQFLIQYYNGEERAKGNILERFSAQQFPDLHSELNLSSLELGDSALYFCASSVGTSGSTYEQYFGPGTRLTVT.

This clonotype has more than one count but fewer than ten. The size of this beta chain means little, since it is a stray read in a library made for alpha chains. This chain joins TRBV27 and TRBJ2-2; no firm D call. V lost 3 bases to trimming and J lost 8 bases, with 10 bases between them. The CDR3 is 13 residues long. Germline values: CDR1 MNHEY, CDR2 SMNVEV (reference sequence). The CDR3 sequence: CASSFPSSGELFF. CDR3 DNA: TGTGCCAGCAGTTTTCCTAGTTCTGGGGAGCTGTTTTTT.

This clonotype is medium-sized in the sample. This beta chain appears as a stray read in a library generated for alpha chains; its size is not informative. In DNA, the CDR3 is TGTGCCAGCAGCCCAGGCCGGGACACTCGAGGCTACACCTTC. It translates to CASSPGRDTRGYTF. The rearrangement joins TRBV7-2 to TRBJ1-2, with a possible D match to TRBD1 (6 bases). The CDR3 is 14 residues long. V was clipped by 5 bases and J by 8 bases, with 18 bases between them. Germline V gives CDR1 SGHTA, CDR2 FQGNSA.

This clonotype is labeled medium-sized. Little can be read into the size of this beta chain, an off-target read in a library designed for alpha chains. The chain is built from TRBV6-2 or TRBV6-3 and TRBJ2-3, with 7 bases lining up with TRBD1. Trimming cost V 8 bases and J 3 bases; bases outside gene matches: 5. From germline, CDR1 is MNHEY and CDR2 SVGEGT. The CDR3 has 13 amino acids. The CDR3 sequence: CASGTGETDTQYF. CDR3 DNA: TGTGCCAGCGGTACAGGGGAAACAGATACGCAGTATTTT.

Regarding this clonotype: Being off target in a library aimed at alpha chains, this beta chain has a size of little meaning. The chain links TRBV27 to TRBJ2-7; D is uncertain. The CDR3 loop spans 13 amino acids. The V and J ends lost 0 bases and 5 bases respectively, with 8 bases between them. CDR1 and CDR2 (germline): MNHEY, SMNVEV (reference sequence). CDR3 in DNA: TGTGCCAGCAGTTTATCAGAAGGACACGAGCAGTACTTC. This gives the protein CASSLSEGHEQYF.

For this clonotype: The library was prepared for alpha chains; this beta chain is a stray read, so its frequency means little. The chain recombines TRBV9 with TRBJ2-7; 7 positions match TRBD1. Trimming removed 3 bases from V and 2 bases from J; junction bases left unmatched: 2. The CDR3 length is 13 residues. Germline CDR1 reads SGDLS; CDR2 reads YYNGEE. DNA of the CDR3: TGTGCCAGCAGCGAGGGGGCTACCTACGAGCAGTACTTC. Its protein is CASSEGATYEQYF.

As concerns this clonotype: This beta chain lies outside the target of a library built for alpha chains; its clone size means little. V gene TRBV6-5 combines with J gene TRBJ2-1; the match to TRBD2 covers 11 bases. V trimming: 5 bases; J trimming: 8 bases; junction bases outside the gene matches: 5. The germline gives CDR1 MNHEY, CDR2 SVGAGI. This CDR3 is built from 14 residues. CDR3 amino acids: CASSPGLAAHEQFF. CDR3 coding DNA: TGTGCCAGCAGTCCGGGACTAGCGGCCCATGAGCAGTTCTTC.

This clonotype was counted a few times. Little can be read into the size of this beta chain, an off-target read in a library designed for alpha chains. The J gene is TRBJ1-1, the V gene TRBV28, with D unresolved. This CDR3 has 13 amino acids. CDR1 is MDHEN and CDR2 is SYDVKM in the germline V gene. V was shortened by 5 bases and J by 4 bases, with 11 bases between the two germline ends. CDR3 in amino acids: CASSIPGFTEAFF. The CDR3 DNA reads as TGTGCCAGCAGTATTCCAGGTTTCACTGAAGCTTTCTTT. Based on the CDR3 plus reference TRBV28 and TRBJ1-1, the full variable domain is DVKVTQSSRYLVKRTGEKVFLECVQDMDHENMFWYRQDPGLGLRLIYFSYDVKMKEKGDIPEGYSVSREKKERFSLILESASTNQTSMYLCASSIPGFTEAFFGQGTRLTVV.

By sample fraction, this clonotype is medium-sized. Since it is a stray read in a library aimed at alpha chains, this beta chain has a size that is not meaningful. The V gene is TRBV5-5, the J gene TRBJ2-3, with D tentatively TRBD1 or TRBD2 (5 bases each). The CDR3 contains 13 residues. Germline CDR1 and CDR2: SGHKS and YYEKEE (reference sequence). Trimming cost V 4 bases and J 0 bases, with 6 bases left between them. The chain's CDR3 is CASSEGSTDTQYF. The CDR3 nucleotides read TGTGCCAGCAGCGAGGGGAGCACAGATACGCAGTATTTT.

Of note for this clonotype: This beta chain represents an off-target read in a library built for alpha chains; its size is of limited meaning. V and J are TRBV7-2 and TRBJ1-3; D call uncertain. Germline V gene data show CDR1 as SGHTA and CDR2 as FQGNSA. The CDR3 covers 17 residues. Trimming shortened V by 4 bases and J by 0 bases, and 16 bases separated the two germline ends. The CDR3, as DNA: TGTGCCAGCAGCTGCTCGAGCGTCCAGGACTCTGGAAACACCATATATTTT. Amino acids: CASSCSSVQDSGNTIYF.

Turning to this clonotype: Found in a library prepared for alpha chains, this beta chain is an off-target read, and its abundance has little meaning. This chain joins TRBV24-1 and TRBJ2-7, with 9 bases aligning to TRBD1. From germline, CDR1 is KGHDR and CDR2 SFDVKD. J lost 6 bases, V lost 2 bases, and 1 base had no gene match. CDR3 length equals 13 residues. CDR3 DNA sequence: TGTGCCACCAGTGATTGGGGACAGGGCGAGCAGTACTTC. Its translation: CATSDWGQGEQYF.

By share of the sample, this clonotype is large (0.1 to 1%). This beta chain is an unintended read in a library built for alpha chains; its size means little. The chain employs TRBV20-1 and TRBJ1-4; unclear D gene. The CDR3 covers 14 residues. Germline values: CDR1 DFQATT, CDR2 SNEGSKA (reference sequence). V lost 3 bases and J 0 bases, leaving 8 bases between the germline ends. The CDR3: CSASPTTTNEKLFF. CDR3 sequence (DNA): TGCAGTGCTAGCCCGACAACAACTAATGAAAAACTGTTTTTT.

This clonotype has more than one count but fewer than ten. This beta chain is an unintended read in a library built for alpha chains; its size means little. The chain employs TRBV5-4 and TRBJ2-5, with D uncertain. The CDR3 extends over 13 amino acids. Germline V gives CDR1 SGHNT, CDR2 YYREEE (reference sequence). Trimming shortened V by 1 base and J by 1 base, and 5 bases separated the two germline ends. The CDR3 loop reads CASSLQSQETQYF. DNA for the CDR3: TGTGCCAGCAGCTTGCAGTCCCAAGAGACCCAGTACTTC.

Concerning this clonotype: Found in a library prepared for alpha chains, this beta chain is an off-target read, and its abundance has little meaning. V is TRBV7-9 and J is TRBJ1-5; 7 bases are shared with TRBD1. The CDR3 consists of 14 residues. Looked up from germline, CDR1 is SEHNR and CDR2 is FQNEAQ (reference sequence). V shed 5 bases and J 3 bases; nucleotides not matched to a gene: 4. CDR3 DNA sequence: TGTGCCAGCAGCGAGGGACAGATCAATCAGCCCCAGCATTTT. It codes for CASSEGQINQPQHF.

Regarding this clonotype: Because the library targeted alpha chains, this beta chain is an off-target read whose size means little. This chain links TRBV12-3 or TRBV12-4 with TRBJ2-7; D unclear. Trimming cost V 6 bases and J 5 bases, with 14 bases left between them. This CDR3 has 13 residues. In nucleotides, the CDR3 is TGTGCCAGCAGCTCTACTGAGGCCCACGAGCAGTACTTC. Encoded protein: CASSSTEAHEQYF.

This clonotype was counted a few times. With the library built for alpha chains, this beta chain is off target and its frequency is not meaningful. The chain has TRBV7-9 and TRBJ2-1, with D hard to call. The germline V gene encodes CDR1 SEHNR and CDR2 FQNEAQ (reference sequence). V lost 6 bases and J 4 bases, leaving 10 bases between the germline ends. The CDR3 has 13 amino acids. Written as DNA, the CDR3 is TGTGCCAGCAGTCAAGCATTGTACAATGAGCAGTTCTTC. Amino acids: CASSQALYNEQFF.

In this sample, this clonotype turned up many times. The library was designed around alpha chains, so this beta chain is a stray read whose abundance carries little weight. The chain's CDR3 is CSARVGDYNEQFF. As DNA, the CDR3 is TGCAGTGCTAGAGTTGGAGATTACAATGAGCAGTTCTTC. The chain combines TRBV20-1 with TRBJ2-1, with D uncertain. The V and J ends lost 1 base and 4 bases respectively, with 8 bases between them. CDR3 length equals 13 residues. Germline CDR1 reads DFQATT; CDR2 reads SNEGSKA (reference sequence).

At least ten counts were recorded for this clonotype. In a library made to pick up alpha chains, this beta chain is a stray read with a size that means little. This chain's CDR3 is CASSPAVGYAQYF. CDR3 nucleotides: TGTGCCAGCAGCCCGGCGGTGGGTTATGCGCAGTATTTT. The genes are TRBV7-9 and TRBJ2-3; no definite D call. The CDR3 loop spans 13 amino acids. In germline, CDR1 is SEHNR, CDR2 FQNEAQ (reference sequence). V gave up 5 bases and J gave up 10 bases, with 16 bases separating them.

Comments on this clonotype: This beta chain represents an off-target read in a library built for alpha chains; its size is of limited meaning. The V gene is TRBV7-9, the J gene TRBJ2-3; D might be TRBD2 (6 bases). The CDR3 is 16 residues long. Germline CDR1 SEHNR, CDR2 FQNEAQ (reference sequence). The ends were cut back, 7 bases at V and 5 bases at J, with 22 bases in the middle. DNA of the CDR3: TGTGCCAGCATCCCGTGGGCGCGGGGACGGAAAGATACGCAGTATTTT. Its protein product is CASIPWARGRKDTQYF.

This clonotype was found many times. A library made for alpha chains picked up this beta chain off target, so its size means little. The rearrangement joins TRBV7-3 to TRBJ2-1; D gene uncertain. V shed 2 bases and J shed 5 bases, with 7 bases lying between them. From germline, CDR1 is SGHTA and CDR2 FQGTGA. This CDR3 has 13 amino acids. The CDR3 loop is CASSLLGNNEQFF. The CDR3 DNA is TGTGCCAGCAGCTTATTAGGGAACAATGAGCAGTTCTTC.

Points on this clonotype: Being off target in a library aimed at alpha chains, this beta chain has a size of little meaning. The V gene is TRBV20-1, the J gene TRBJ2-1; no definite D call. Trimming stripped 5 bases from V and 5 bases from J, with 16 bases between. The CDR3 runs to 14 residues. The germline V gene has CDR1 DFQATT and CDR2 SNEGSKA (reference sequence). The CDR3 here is CSAPSFGRDNEQFF. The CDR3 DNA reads TGCAGTGCTCCCTCATTCGGTAGGGACAATGAGCAGTTCTTC.

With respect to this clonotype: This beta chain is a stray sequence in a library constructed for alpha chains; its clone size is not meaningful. The DNA for the CDR3 is TGTGCCAGCAGTTCCCGCGCTCCCACCCTGTTGACTAGCGGCACCGGGGAGCTGTTTTTT. This codes for CASSSRAPTLLTSGTGELFF. The V call is TRBV12-3 or TRBV12-4, the J call TRBJ2-2; 9 bases map to TRBD2. Germline trimming cut 4 bases from V and 4 bases from J; bases unmatched to any gene: 19. CDR3 length: 20 amino acids.